Shown below are 28 T cell receptor beta chains from a single sample sequenced in a study of T cells in tuberculosis. Clones were sequenced by immunoSEQ multiplex PCR, and TCRdb holds only the in-frame ones, with some missing. The sample has 30,000 to 40,000 clones; about 97% are singletons. Sequenced sample: PBMCs. The receptors were gathered from a donor between 5 and 29 years old with latent tuberculosis or without tuberculosis infection.

The gene calls are TRBV18 and TRBJ1-1; TRBD1 matches 8 bases. CDR3 length: 16 amino acids. Unmatched junction bases numbered 8, after V lost 4 bases and J lost 1 base. The germline V gene has CDR1 KGHSH and CDR2 LQKENI. The CDR3, as DNA: TGTGCCAGCTCACAATTAGACGGGACAGGGAACACTGAAGCTTTCTTT. Translating gives CASSQLDGTGNTEAFF.

The V call is TRBV5-1, the J call TRBJ2-7; D not resolved. CDR3 size: 15 residues. Between the trimmed V and J ends, which lost 4 bases and 0 bases, there was a span of 14 bases. Looked up from germline, CDR1 is SGHRS and CDR2 is YFSETQ. CDR3 loop: CASSNGTSSSYEQYF. Here the CDR3 DNA reads TGCGCCAGCAGCAACGGTACATCTAGCTCCTACGAGCAGTACTTC.

This CDR3 reads CASRRWRTNTEAFF. CDR3 sequence (DNA): TGTGCCAGCCGCCGGTGGCGGACTAACACTGAAGCTTTCTTT. V and J are TRBV6-5 and TRBJ1-1, with no clear D. This CDR3 comprises 14 residues. Trimming shortened V by 8 bases and J by 2 bases, and 15 bases separated the two germline ends. Germline lookup yields CDR1 MNHEY and CDR2 SVGAGI.

V and J are TRBV7-9 and TRBJ2-3; tentatively, D is TRBD1 (8 bases). In germline, CDR1 is SEHNR, CDR2 FQNEAQ (reference sequence). V lost 1 base and J lost 4, with 12 bases in between. This CDR3 has 15 residues. The CDR3, as DNA: TGTGCCAGCAGCTTAGAAACAGGGGGGGCAGATACGCAGTATTTT. It codes for CASSLETGGADTQYF.

The rearrangement uses TRBV18 and TRBJ2-2; TRBD1 matches at 8 bases. The CDR3 sequence is 19 residues long. V was pared by 0 bases and J by 4 bases, with 13 bases of the junction left unmatched. Germline V gene lookup returns CDR1 KGHSH and CDR2 LQKENI. CDR3 protein: CASSPPLGRTGKGTGELFF. CDR3 coding DNA: TGTGCCAGCTCACCACCTTTGGGAAGGACAGGGAAGGGCACCGGGGAGCTGTTTTTT. Drawing the rest from reference TRBV18 and TRBJ2-2, the complete variable domain is NAGVMQNPRHLVRRRGQEARLRCSPMKGHSHVYWYRQLPEEGLKFMVYLQKENIIDESGMPKERFSAEFPKEGPSILRIQQVVRGDSAAYFCASSPPLGRTGKGTGELFFGEGSRLTVL.

The V gene is TRBV10-3, the J gene TRBJ2-5, with TRBD1 matching 7 bases. With 0 bases clipped from V and 4 bases from J, the junction kept 2 bases outside the gene matches. This CDR3 is 14 amino acids long. CDR1 and CDR2 from the germline V gene are ENHRY and SYGVKD. The CDR3 bases are TGTGCCATCAGTGAGTCGAACAGGGGAGAGACCCAGTACTTC. This codes for CAISESNRGETQYF.

The chain is built from TRBV7-3 and TRBJ2-1; 8 positions match TRBD1. V trimming: 5 bases; J trimming: 5 bases; junction bases outside the gene matches: 11. This CDR3 has 16 amino acids. Germline V gene lookup returns CDR1 SGHTA and CDR2 FQGTGA. The DNA of the CDR3 is TGTGCCAGCAGCAACCAGACAGGGGTATCCCACAATGAGCAGTTCTTC. Translating it yields CASSNQTGVSHNEQFF. Together with reference TRBV7-3 and TRBJ2-1, the CDR3 gives the full variable domain: GAGVSQTPSNKVTEKGKYVELRCDPISGHTALYWYRQSLGQGPEFLIYFQGTGAADDSGLPNDRFFAVRPEGSVSTLKIQRTERGDSAVYLCASSNQTGVSHNEQFFGPGTRLTVL.

This chain links TRBV13 with TRBJ1-2, with TRBD1 identical over 8 bases. V was pared by 1 base and J by 7 bases, with 11 bases of the junction left unmatched. The CDR3 loop spans 16 amino acids. The germline V gene encodes CDR1 PRHDT and CDR2 FYEKMQ (reference sequence). In DNA, the CDR3 is TGTGCCAGCAGCTTAGTCTCTACAGGGGGATACGGTGGCTACACCTTC. Its protein is CASSLVSTGGYGGYTF.

The chain has TRBV4-1 and TRBJ1-1, with unresolved D. CDR3 length: 15 amino acids. Germline V lookup: CDR1 MGHRA, CDR2 YSYEKL. Trimming removed 5 bases at V and 1 base at J, with 14 bases between. This CDR3 reads CASSYPGRGNTEAFF. The CDR3 region has the DNA TGCGCCAGCAGCTACCCTGGACGGGGGAACACTGAAGCTTTCTTT.

The chain is built from TRBV5-1 and TRBJ1-2, with 7 bases fitting TRBD1. The V and J ends lost 0 bases and 5 bases, in that order; junction bases with no gene match: 10. There are 16 residues in the CDR3. Germline lookup yields CDR1 SGHRS and CDR2 YFSETQ. The CDR3 DNA follows: TGCGCCAGCAGCTTGGACCCGACAGGGAGCAAGTATGGCTACACCTTC. It is translated as CASSLDPTGSKYGYTF.

This rearrangement joins TRBV20-1 to TRBJ2-3; D gene ambiguous. From germline, CDR1 is DFQATT and CDR2 SNEGSKA (reference sequence). Trimming removed 2 bases from V and 4 bases from J, with 4 bases in between. The CDR3 consists of 11 residues. CDR3 sequence reads: CSARSSDTQYF. In DNA, the CDR3 is TGCAGTGCTAGATCGTCAGATACGCAGTATTTT.

The CDR3 DNA follows: TGTGCCAGTAGCAGGGGGGACAGGGCACGAAGTGGGTCAGCCAAAAACATTCAGTACTTC. Translation: CASSRGDRARSGSAKNIQYF. V and J are TRBV5-4 and TRBJ2-4; the match to TRBD1 covers 9 bases. V shed 8 bases and J 0 bases; nucleotides not matched to a gene: 21. Germline-derived CDR1 and CDR2 are SGHNT and YYREEE (reference sequence). This CDR3 region has 20 residues.

This chain joins TRBV5-1 and TRBJ1-3; D might be TRBD1 (5 bases). V lost 0 bases and J 0 bases, leaving 10 bases between the germline ends. Germline lookup yields CDR1 SGHRS and CDR2 YFSETQ. There are 16 residues in the CDR3. The CDR3 DNA follows: TGCGCCAGCAGCTTGGGGCAGGGTAGCTCTGGAAACACCATATATTTT. This sequence encodes CASSLGQGSSGNTIYF. The whole variable domain, remainder taken from reference TRBV5-1 and TRBJ1-3, is KAGVTQTPRYLIKTRGQQVTLSCSPISGHRSVSWYQQTPGQGLQFLFEYFSETQRNKGNFPGRFSGRQFSNSRSEMNVSTLELGDSALYLCASSLGQGSSGNTIYFGEGSWLTVV.

V is TRBV9 and J is TRBJ1-3; D call uncertain. This CDR3 spans 12 amino acids. V was clipped by 4 bases and J by 9 bases, with 11 bases between them. The V gene's germline CDR1 is SGDLS and CDR2 YYNGEE. The CDR3 spells CASSIEGFTIYF. The CDR3 region has the DNA TGTGCCAGCAGCATCGAGGGATTCACCATATATTTT. The whole variable domain, filled in from reference TRBV9 and TRBJ1-3, reads DSGVTQTPKHLITATGQRVTLRCSPRSGDLSVYWYQQSLDQGLQFLIQYYNGEERAKGNILERFSAQQFPDLHSELNLSSLELGDSALYFCASSIEGFTIYFGEGSWLTVV.

The chain uses TRBV7-7 and TRBJ2-7, with a possible D match to TRBD2 (6 bases). The CDR3 contains 13 residues. Per germline, CDR1 SSHAT and CDR2 FNYEAQ (reference sequence). The germline V and J ends were trimmed by 3 bases and 3 bases, with 9 bases remaining between them. In DNA form, the CDR3 reads TGTGCCAGCAGCTTCGGGCGGGACTACGAGCAGTACTTC. Translated, it gives CASSFGRDYEQYF.

The chain has TRBV5-6 and TRBJ2-5; 9 bases are a match to TRBD2. The CDR3 is 16 residues long. Trimming at V came to 0 bases and at J to 0 bases, leaving 3 bases not matched to a gene. CDR1 and CDR2 from the germline V gene are SGHDT and YYEEEE. The CDR3 bases are TGTGCCAGCAGCTTGGATAGCGGGAGCTACCAAGAGACCCAGTACTTC. Translated: CASSLDSGSYQETQYF.

This chain connects TRBV5-6 to TRBJ2-5, with D tentatively TRBD1 (6 bases). The CDR3 consists of 15 residues. Germline CDR1 reads SGHDT; CDR2 reads YYEEEE. V gave up 4 bases and J gave up 5 bases, with 18 bases separating them. The CDR3 DNA reads as TGTGCCAGCAGCGGCGAAGGGGGTTTGTTGGAGACCCAGTACTTC. Its translation is CASSGEGGLLETQYF.

The J gene is TRBJ2-2, the V gene TRBV5-1, with 11 bases lining up with TRBD1. The ends lost 4 bases at V and 0 bases at J; junction bases unmatched: 8. The CDR3 is made up of 18 amino acids. CDR1 and CDR2 from the germline V gene are SGHRS and YFSETQ. Here the CDR3 reads CASSIQDRGRTNTGELFF. The CDR3 nucleotides are TGCGCCAGCAGCATCCAGGACAGGGGGCGGACGAACACCGGGGAGCTGTTTTTT.

This rearrangement joins TRBV4-1 to TRBJ2-7; 12 nucleotides align to TRBD2. The germline CDR1 and CDR2 sequences are MGHRA and YSYEKL. The J segment lost 3 bases and the V segment lost 6 bases, leaving 3 bases of the junction unmatched. The CDR3 has 14 amino acids. As DNA, the CDR3 is TGCGCCAGCAGACGACTAGCGGGAGACTACGAGCAGTACTTC. Protein product: CASRRLAGDYEQYF.

CDR3 loop: CASSEGQGTTYEQYF. DNA of the CDR3: TGTGCCAGCAGTGAAGGACAGGGGACGACCTACGAGCAGTACTTC. The V gene is TRBV6-1, the J gene TRBJ2-7; 8 nucleotides align to TRBD1. Looked up from germline, CDR1 is MNHNS and CDR2 is SASEGT. CDR3 length: 15 amino acids. J was trimmed by 2 bases and V by 1 base; bases with no gene match: 4.

This clone showed up just a few times. The chain recombines TRBV12-2 with TRBJ1-1. TRBV12-2 is listed as a pseudogene. This CDR3 comprises 12 residues. The CDR3: CASRHSPGNHFF. The CDR3 region has the DNA TGTGCAAGTCGCCATAGCCCCGGGAATCATTTCTTT.

The chain employs TRBV7-6 and TRBJ2-7; D not resolved. Per germline, CDR1 SGHVS and CDR2 FNYEAQ. V gave up 6 bases and J gave up 0 bases, with 12 bases separating them. This CDR3 contains 14 residues. The CDR3 DNA follows: TGTGCCAGCAGAGTGAGTGTGAGCTCCTACGAGCAGTACTTC. It encodes CASRVSVSSYEQYF.

This chain links TRBV27 with TRBJ2-3, with D perhaps matching TRBD1 (6 bases). Germline V gene data show CDR1 as MNHEY and CDR2 as SMNVEV (reference sequence). This CDR3 contains 15 residues. The V end lost 6 bases, the J end lost 0 bases, and 13 bases lay between the germline ends. In DNA, the CDR3 is TGTGCCAGCAGCCCATCTGGGACAAGCACAGATACGCAGTATTTT. Translation gives CASSPSGTSTDTQYF.

The chain recombines TRBV27 with TRBJ2-1; 8 bases agree with TRBD2. The CDR3 loop spans 16 amino acids. CDR1 and CDR2 from the germline V gene are MNHEY and SMNVEV (reference sequence). Germline trimming cut 5 bases from V and 4 bases from J; bases unmatched to any gene: 10. CDR3 region: CASSPLAGTSYNEQFF. The CDR3 nucleotides are TGTGCCAGCAGTCCTTTAGCGGGAACGAGTTACAATGAGCAGTTCTTC.

V and J are TRBV20-1 and TRBJ1-1; no reliable D call. This CDR3 has 11 residues. The germline V gene has CDR1 DFQATT and CDR2 SNEGSKA (reference sequence). Trimming removed 6 bases at V and 2 bases at J, with 7 bases between. CDR3 in DNA: TGCAGTGCGACTGAAAACACTGAAGCTTTCTTT. It yields the protein CSATENTEAFF.

This chain joins TRBV5-1 and TRBJ2-4, with D possibly TRBD2 on 5 matching bases. The CDR3 is 16 residues long. Per germline, CDR1 SGHRS and CDR2 YFSETQ. Trimming cost V 0 bases and J 1 base, with 11 bases left between them. CDR3 loop: CASSLADPGAKNIQYF. The CDR3 coding sequence is TGCGCCAGCAGCTTGGCTGACCCGGGGGCCAAAAACATTCAGTACTTC.

This chain links TRBV15 with TRBJ1-2; no definite D call. The CDR3 runs 15 residues. Trimming took off 0 bases at V and 4 bases at J, with 12 bases between the two ends. From germline, CDR1 is LNHNV and CDR2 YYDKDF (reference sequence). The chain's CDR3 is CATSRDQRRSYGYTF. Here the CDR3 DNA reads TGTGCCACCAGCAGAGATCAAAGGAGAAGCTATGGCTACACCTTC.

The chain combines TRBV5-1 with TRBJ2-5; TRBD1 is a possible D gene (6 bases). This CDR3 has 18 amino acids. In germline, CDR1 is SGHRS, CDR2 YFSETQ. V lost 2 bases and J lost 6, with 26 bases in between. CDR3 protein: CASSFNRGPRGYQKTQYF. As DNA, the CDR3 is TGCGCCAGCAGCTTCAACCGTGGGCCCAGGGGTTATCAGAAGACCCAGTACTTC.